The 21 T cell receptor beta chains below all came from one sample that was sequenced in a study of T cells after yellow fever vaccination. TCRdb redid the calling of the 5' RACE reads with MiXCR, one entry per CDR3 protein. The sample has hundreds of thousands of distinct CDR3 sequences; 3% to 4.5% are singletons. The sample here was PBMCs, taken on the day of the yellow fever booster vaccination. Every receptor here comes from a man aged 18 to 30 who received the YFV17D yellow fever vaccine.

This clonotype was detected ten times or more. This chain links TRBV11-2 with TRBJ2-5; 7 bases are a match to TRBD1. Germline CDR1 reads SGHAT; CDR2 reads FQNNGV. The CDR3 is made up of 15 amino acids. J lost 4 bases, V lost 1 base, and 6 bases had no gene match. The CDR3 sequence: CASSLGQGLVETQYF. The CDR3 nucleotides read TGTGCCAGCAGCTTAGGACAGGGTCTAGTAGAGACCCAGTACTTC. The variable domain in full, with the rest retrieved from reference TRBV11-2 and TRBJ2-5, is EAGVAQSPRYKIIEKRQSVAFWCNPISGHATLYWYQQILGQGPKLLIQFQNNGVVDDSQLPKDRFSAERLKGVDSTLKIQPAKLEDSAVYLCASSLGQGLVETQYFGPGTRLLVL.

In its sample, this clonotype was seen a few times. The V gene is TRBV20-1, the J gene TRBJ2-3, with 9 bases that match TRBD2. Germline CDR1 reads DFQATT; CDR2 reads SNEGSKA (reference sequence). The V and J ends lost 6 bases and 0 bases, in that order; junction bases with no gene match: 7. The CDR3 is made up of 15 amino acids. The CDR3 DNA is TGCAGTGCGTCGCGGGGGGGTACTAGCACAGATACGCAGTATTTT. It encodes CSASRGGTSTDTQYF.

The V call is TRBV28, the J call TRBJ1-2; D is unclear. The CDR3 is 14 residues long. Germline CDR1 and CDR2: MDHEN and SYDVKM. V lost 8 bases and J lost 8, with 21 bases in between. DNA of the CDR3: TGTGCCAGCCAGGCCACTCCTCGTTTTGACGGCTACACCTTC. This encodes CASQATPRFDGYTF.

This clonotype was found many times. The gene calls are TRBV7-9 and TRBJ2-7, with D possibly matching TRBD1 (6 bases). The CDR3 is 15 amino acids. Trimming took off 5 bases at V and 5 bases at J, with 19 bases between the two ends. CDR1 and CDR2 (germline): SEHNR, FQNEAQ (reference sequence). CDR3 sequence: CASSPQGGGFDEQYF. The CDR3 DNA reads TGTGCCAGCAGCCCACAGGGTGGTGGCTTTGACGAGCAGTACTTC.

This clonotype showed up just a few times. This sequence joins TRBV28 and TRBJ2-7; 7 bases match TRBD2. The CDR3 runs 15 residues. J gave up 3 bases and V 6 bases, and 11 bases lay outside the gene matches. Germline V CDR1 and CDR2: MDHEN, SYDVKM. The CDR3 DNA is TGTGCCAGCAGAGGCGGGAGAGACTCGGTCTACGAGCAGTACGTC. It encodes CASRGGRDSVYEQYV.

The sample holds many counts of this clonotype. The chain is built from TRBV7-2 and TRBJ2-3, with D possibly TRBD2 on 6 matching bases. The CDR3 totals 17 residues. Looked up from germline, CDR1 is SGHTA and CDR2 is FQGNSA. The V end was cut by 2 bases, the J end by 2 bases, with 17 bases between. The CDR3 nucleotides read TGTGCCAGCAGCTTACCACATTCCGGGACTCACACAGATACGCAGTATTTT. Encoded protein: CASSLPHSGTHTDTQYF.

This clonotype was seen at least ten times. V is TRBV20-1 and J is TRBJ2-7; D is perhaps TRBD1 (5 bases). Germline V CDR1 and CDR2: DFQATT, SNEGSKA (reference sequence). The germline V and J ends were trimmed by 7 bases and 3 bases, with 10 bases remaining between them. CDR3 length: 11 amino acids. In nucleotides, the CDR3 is TGCAGTGTCTCAGGGAACTACGAGCAGTACTTC. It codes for CSVSGNYEQYF.

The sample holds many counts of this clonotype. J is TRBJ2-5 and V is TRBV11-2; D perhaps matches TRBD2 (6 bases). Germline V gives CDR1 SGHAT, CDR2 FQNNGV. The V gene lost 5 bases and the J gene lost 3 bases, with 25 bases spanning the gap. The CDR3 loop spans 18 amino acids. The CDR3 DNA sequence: TGTGCCAGCAGCCAAGGGTGGGAGAGGTTAGCGGATGAAGAGACCCAGTACTTC. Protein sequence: CASSQGWERLADEETQYF. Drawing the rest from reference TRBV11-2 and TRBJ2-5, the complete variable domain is EAGVAQSPRYKIIEKRQSVAFWCNPISGHATLYWYQQILGQGPKLLIQFQNNGVVDDSQLPKDRFSAERLKGVDSTLKIQPAKLEDSAVYLCASSQGWERLADEETQYFGPGTRLLVL.

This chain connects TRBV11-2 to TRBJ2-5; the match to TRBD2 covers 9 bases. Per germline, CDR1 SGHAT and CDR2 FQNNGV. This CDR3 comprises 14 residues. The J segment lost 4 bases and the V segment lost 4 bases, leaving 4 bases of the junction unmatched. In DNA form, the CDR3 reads TGTGCCAGCAGCTCCTCTAGCGGGGCAGAGACCCAGTACTTC. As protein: CASSSSSGAETQYF.

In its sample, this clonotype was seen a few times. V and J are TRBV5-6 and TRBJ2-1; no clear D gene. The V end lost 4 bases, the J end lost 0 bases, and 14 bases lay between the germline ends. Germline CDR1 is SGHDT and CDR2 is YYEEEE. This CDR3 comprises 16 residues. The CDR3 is CASSGRPLYSYNEQFF. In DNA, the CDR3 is TGTGCCAGCAGCGGCCGGCCACTCTACTCCTACAATGAGCAGTTCTTC.

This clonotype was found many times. DNA of the CDR3: TGTGCCAGCAGCCCCGGGACATCCTCCTACGAGCAGTACTTC. Protein: CASSPGTSSYEQYF. The rearrangement joins TRBV9 to TRBJ2-7; D is possibly TRBD1 (6 bases). V lost 4 bases and J 0 bases, leaving 11 bases between the germline ends. Looked up from germline, CDR1 is SGDLS and CDR2 is YYNGEE. This CDR3 has 14 residues. Filled out from reference TRBV9 and TRBJ2-7, the complete variable domain reads DSGVTQTPKHLITATGQRVTLRCSPRSGDLSVYWYQQSLDQGLQFLIQYYNGEERAKGNILERFSAQQFPDLHSELNLSSLELGDSALYFCASSPGTSSYEQYFGPGTRLTVT.

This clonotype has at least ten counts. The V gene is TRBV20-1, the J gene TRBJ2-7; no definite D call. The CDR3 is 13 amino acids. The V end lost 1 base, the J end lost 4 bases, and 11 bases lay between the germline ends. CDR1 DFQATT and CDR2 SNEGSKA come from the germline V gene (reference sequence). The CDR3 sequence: CSARVSSGYEQYF. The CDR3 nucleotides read TGCAGTGCTAGAGTTAGTTCAGGTTACGAGCAGTACTTC.

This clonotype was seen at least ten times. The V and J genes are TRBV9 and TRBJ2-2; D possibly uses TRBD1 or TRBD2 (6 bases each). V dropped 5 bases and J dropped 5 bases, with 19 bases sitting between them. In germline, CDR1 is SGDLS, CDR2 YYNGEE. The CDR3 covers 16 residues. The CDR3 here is CASSWGAGITTGELFF. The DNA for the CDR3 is TGTGCCAGCAGTTGGGGGGCAGGCATCACTACCGGGGAGCTGTTTTTT.

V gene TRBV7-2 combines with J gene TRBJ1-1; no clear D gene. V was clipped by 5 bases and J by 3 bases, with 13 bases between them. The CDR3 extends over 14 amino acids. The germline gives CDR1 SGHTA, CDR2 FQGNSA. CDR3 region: CASSPALGHTEAFF. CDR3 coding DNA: TGTGCCAGCAGCCCCGCTTTAGGGCACACTGAAGCTTTCTTT.

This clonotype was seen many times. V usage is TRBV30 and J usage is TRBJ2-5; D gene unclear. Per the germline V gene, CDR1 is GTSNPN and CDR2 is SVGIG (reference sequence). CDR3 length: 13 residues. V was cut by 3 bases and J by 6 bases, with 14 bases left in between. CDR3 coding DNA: TGTGCCTGGAGCAAGGATCTTCGGCAGACCCAGTACTTC. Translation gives CAWSKDLRQTQYF.

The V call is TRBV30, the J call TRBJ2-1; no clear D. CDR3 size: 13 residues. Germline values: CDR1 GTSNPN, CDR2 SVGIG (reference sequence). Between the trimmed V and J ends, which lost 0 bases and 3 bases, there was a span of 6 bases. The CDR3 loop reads CAWSVPGYNEQFF. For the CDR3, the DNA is TGTGCCTGGAGTGTCCCCGGCTACAATGAGCAGTTCTTC.

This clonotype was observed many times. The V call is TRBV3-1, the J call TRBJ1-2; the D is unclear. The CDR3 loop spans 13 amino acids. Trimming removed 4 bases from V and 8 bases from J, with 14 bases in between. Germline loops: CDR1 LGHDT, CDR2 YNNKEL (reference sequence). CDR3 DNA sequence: TGTGCCAGCAGCCGTTCGACGTCGGGAGGCTACACCTTC. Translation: CASSRSTSGGYTF.

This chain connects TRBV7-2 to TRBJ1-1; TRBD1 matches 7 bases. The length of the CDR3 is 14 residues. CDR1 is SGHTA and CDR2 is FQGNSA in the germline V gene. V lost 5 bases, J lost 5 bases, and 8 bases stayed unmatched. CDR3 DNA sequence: TGTGCCAGCAGCCCCAGGCGACAGGGTACTGAAGCTTTCTTT. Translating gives CASSPRRQGTEAFF.

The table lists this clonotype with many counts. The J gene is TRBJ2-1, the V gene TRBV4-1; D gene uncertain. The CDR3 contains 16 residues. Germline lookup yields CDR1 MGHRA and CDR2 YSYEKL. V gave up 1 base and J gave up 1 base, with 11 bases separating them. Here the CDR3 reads CASSQGQESSYNEQFF. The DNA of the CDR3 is TGCGCCAGCAGCCAAGGTCAGGAGAGTTCCTACAATGAGCAGTTCTTC.

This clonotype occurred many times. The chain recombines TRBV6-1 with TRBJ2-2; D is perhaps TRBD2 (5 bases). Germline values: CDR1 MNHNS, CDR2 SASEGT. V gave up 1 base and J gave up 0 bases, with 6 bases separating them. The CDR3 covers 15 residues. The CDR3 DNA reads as TGTGCCAGCAGTGAAGAACTAGCGAACACCGGGGAGCTGTTTTTT. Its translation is CASSEELANTGELFF.

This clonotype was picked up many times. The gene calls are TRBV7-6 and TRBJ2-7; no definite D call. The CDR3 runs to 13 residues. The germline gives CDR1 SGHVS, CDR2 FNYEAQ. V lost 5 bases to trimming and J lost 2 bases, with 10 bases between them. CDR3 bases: TGTGCCAGCAGCGCCAACAGAGCCTACGAGCAGTACTTC. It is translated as CASSANRAYEQYF.